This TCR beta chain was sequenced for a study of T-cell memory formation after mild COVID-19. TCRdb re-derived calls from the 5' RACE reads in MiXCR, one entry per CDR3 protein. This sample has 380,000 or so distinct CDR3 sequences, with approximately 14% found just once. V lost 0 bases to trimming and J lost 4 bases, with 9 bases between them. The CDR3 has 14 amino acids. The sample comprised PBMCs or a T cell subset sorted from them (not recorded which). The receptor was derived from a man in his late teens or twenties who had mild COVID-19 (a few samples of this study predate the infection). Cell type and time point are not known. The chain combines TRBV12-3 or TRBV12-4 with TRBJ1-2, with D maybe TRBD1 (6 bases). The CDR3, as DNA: TGTGCCAGCAGTTTAGCGCCGGGGGCCTATGGCTACACCTTC. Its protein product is CASSLAPGAYGYTF.